This section outlines one TCR beta chain sequence together with its context. This clone was detected only once. The antigen it recognizes is unknown. The record has no base qualities; no much larger clone is one base away. The CDR3 regions of human TCRbeta chains were analyzed by immunosequencing. Turning to the authors' computational methods: TCRs in the repertoires were compared against a reference library of SARS-CoV-2-specific TCRs that had been generated with the MIRA antigen-specificity platform. Breadth was defined as the fraction of unique TCRs that were SARS-CoV-2-associated, and depth was defined as the fraction of total T cells that were SARS-CoV-2-associated. Using the MIRA data, each spike-specific TCR was mapped to the spike region that the TCR reacts to and placed in a CD4 or CD8 class. Log10-transformed breadth and depth values were compared by one-way ANOVA with Sidak's multiple comparisons tests. TCRdb holds this immuneACCESS table with in-frame rearrangements only. Some clones are missing; in checked studies, unresolved V genes explain under half, and the rest has no known cause. Clonal size and the V and J genes are those of that table, whereas D and trimming came from the DNA. The sample records over 150,000 clones, 90% of which are singletons. The top ten constitute 2.5% to 3.5% of the sample.

This sample is drawn from a study of T cell responses to AZD1222 COVID-19 vaccine (dated by TCRdb to the early 2020s). About the investigation overall: AZD1222 recipients with second doses at about 4 weeks or about 12 weeks were pooled, because spike-specific TCR depth and breadth did not differ between schedules. A total of 233 trial participants underwent TCR sequencing, of whom some 210 received two doses of AZD1222 and about 25 received two doses of the MenACWY control vaccine. Enrollment into the trials was organized by age into subgroups of 18-55, 56-69 and 70-plus years, and those subgroups contained roughly 140, 27 and 60 TCR-sequenced participants, respectively. General study outcomes and caveats: Epitopes outside the regions mutated in the B.1.351 and B.1.1.7 variants were reportedly recognized by nearly half of the unique spike-specific TCRs. The 56-69-year group was small, and its depth increase did not reach significance, likely because of low power. Most participants were white British and females outnumbered males, and the authors suggested that clonal diversity may have been underestimated. After two AZD1222 doses, spike-specific TCR breadth and depth were significantly higher than at day 0 and than in MenACWY recipients. The whole spike protein was spanned by vaccine-associated CD4 TCRs, and dominant responses were seen in regions 160-218 and 743-854. Because no samples from the day 14 peak response were available, repertoires could be characterized only after the peak T cell response. Conclusions about previously exposed vaccinees are limited because only five or six AZD1222 recipients were SARS-CoV-2 seropositive at baseline.

Reading the germline V gene gives CDR1 KGHDR and CDR2 SFDVKD. V was cut back by 12 bases and J by 6 bases, leaving a gap of 14 bases between them. The CDR3 starts with the cysteine, ends with the phenylalanine, and has 11 residues. The entry retains the CDR3 DNA only, 33 bases that are in frame from base 1. Interpreted using the paper, the time point label stands for: baseline before first vaccination. Samples from vaccinated people were obtained from the UK trials COV001 and COV002, which included a single-blind randomized controlled phase 2/3 trial of AZD1222 (ChAdOx1 nCoV-19) in healthy adults. For TCRbeta chain sequencing, PBMC samples were collected from trial participants at day 0 and at day 28 after the second dose.

In this chain, TRBV24-1 is recombined with TRBJ2-7; TRBD2 is a weak D gene call, 6 bases matching. The specimen was peripheral blood, collected on day 0 of AZD1222 vaccination. The source of this sequence is an adult in good health. The DNA sequence is as follows: TGTGCCTCCCGGAGGAGGGGCGAGCAGTACTTC. This gives the protein CASRRRGEQYF.